The entry that follows covers one T cell receptor (beta chain) sequence. Its antigen remains unknown. Sequencing was performed with immunoSEQ multiplex PCR; in TCRdb, only in-frame clones are kept and a portion is missing. Of 60,000 or so clones listed, 87% are singletons. There are 14 residues in the CDR3. Germline V gene lookup returns CDR1 SNHLY and CDR2 FYNNEI. V was clipped by 7 bases and J by 7 bases; unmatched bases: 8. This sample stems from a study of OX40 agonist ivuxolimab in advanced cancers. About the study: Patients assigned to dose escalation were diagnosed with hepatocellular carcinoma, melanoma, renal cell or head and neck cancer. The study, taken as a whole, reports: The study did not work out the antigen specificity of the expanded peripheral T cells. At 0.1 to 3.0 mg/kg and by week 6, clonal expansion occurred in CD4+ and CD8+ blood T cells. With doses of 0.1-3.0 mg/kg, partial responders showed among the lowest clonal expansion.

This rearrangement joins TRBV2 to TRBJ2-7; the match to TRBD2 covers 12 bases. This sample comprised CD4+ or CD8+ T cells sorted from blood, obtained in a trial of the OX40 agonist ivuxolimab. The origin of this receptor is an adult with an advanced solid tumor such as melanoma, head and neck, liver or kidney cancer. The CDR3: CASIRLAGVGEQYF. The CDR3 DNA is TGTGCCAGCATCCGACTAGCGGGAGTTGGAGAGCAGTACTTC.